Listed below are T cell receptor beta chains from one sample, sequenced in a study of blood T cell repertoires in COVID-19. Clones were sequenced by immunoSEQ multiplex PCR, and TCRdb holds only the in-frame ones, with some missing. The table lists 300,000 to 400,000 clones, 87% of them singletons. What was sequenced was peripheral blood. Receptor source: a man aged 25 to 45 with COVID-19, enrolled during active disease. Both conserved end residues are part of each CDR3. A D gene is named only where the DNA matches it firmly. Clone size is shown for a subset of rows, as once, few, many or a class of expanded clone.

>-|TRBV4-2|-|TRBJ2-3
CASSQEYSRSGDTQYF
TGTGCCAGCAGCCAAGAGTACAGTAGGAGCGGGGATACGCAGTATTTT
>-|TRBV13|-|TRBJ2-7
CASSLGLGNSGEQYF
TGTGCCAGCAGCTTAGGCCTAGGTAACAGCGGCGAGCAGTACTTC
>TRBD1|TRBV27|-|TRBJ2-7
CASSLTPPGQGSYEQYF
TGTGCCAGCAGTTTAACCCCCCCGGGACAGGGCTCTTACGAGCAGTACTTC
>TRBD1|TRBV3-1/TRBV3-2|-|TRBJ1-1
CASRAGTGGTEAFF
TGTGCCAGCCGCGCCGGGACAGGGGGTACTGAAGCTTTCTTT
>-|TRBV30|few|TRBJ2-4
CAWSDRVRTKNIQYF
TGTGCCTGGAGTGACAGGGTTAGGACCAAAAACATTCAGTACTTC
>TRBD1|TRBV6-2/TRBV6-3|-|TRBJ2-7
CASSYSGQKDYEQYF
TGTGCCAGCAGTTACTCGGGACAGAAAGACTACGAGCAGTACTTC
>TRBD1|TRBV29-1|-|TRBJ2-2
CSVTDRVWSTGELFF
TGCAGCGTCACCGACAGGGTTTGGAGCACCGGGGAGCTGTTTTTT
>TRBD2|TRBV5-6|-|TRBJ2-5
CASSWTRLAGFQETQYF
TGTGCCAGCAGCTGGACTCGACTAGCGGGTTTCCAAGAGACCCAGTACTTC
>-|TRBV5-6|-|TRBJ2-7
CASSSGYEQYF
TGTGCCAGCAGCTCGGGCTACGAGCAGTACTTC
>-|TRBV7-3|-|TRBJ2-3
CASSLRGQADTQYF
TGTGCCAGCAGCTTGCGGGGGCAGGCAGATACGCAGTATTTT
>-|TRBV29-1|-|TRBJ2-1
CSVGRGLSYNEQFF
TGCAGCGTTGGGAGGGGCTTATCCTACAATGAGCAGTTCTTC
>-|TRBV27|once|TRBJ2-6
CARVGFASGANVLTF
TGTGCGAGGGTTGGTTTCGCCTCTGGGGCCAACGTCCTGACTTTC
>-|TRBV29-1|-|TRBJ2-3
CSVEAGDPDTQYF
TGCAGCGTTGAAGCGGGAGACCCAGATACGCAGTATTTT
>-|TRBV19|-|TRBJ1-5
CASSMGSGVSQPQHF
TGTGCCAGTAGTATGGGATCCGGGGTAAGCCAGCCCCAGCATTTT
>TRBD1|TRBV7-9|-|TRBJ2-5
CASSHGTGVRRTQYF
TGTGCCAGCAGCCACGGGACAGGGGTTCGCCGGACCCAGTACTTC
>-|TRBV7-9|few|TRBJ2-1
CASTPAYNEQFF
TGTGCCAGCACCCCCGCGTATAATGAGCAGTTCTTC
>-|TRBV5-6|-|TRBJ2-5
CASSTDIQETQYF
TGTGCCAGCAGCACGGACATACAAGAGACCCAGTACTTC
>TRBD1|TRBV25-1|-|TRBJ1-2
CASSQGGANYGYTF
TGTGCCAGCAGTCAGGGGGGAGCTAACTATGGCTACACCTTC
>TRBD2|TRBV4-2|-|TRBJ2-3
CASSQDLSGGTDTQYF
TGTGCCAGCAGCCAAGATCTGAGCGGGGGCACAGATACGCAGTATTTT
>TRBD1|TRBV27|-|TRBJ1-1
CASSRDRGPGTEAFF
TGTGCCAGCAGTCGCGACAGGGGGCCGGGCACTGAAGCTTTCTTT
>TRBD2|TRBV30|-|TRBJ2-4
CAWKASGSIKNIQYF
TGTGCCTGGAAGGCTAGCGGGAGCATTAAAAACATTCAGTACTTC
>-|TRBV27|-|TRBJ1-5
CASSLLGGMSNQPQHF
TGTGCCAGCAGTCTGCTGGGGGGAATGAGCAATCAGCCCCAGCATTTT
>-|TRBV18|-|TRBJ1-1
CASSPPWTALVGFF
TGTGCCAGCTCACCACCATGGACAGCCTTGGTTGGTTTCTTT
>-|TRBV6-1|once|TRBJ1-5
CASSELRGQPQHF
TGTGCCAGCAGTGAACTCCGGGGACAGCCCCAGCATTTT
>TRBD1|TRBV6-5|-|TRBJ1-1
CASSYGTVLEAFF
TGTGCCAGCAGTTACGGGACAGTTCTTGAAGCTTTCTTT
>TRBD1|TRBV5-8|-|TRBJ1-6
CASSWTGGSYNSPLHF
TGTGCCAGCAGCTGGACAGGGGGCTCCTATAATTCACCCCTCCACTTT
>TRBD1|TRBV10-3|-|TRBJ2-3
CAISTAQGLGTDTQYF
TGTGCCATCAGTACGGCACAGGGGTTGGGGACAGATACGCAGTATTTT
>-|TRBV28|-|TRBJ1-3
CASSPSVGAPGNTIYF
TGTGCCAGCAGTCCCTCCGTAGGGGCGCCGGGAAACACCATATATTTT